Following are 32 T cell receptor beta chains from one sample sequenced in a study of post-analysis software for immune sequencing data. These TCRs are of unknown antigen specificity. Study-wide results and caveats: A handful of TRBV segments were more frequent in patients than controls; TRBV5-6, TRBV5-1 and TRBV20-1 belonged to this group.

Included in the TCR beta cDNA libraries were unique molecular identifiers. TCRdb called the PCR reads again in MiXCR, with one record for every CDR3 protein. The sample records over 700,000 distinct CDR3 sequences, roughly 27% being singletons. Material for sequencing was blood. The receptors were sampled from a girl aged 10-17 years with multiple sclerosis.

The table lists this clonotype with a few counts. The J gene is TRBJ1-4, the V gene TRBV12-3 or TRBV12-4; 9 nucleotides line up with TRBD1. The CDR3 spans 15 residues. The junction had 10 bases not matched to a gene; V was cut back by 6 bases and J by 8 bases. CDR3 DNA: TGTGCCAGCAGACCAGGGACAGGGAGGTGGGAAAAACTGTTTTTT. Its translation: CASRPGTGRWEKLFF.

This clonotype appeared a few times. The gene calls are TRBV20-1 and TRBJ1-1; D unclear. Germline V gene lookup returns CDR1 DFQATT and CDR2 SNEGSKA (reference sequence). V dropped 3 bases and J dropped 6 bases, with 8 bases sitting between them. This CDR3 comprises 11 residues. CDR3 sequence reads: CSARSESEAFF. The DNA for the CDR3 is TGCAGTGCTAGGTCCGAATCTGAAGCTTTCTTT.

This clonotype was counted between two and nine times. This chain connects TRBV6-1 to TRBJ2-5; tentatively, D is TRBD2 (6 bases). This CDR3 region has 15 residues. Per germline, CDR1 MNHNS and CDR2 SASEGT. Between the trimmed V and J ends, which lost 1 base and 5 bases, there was a span of 14 bases. This chain's CDR3 is CASSEGGAGGETQYF. CDR3 DNA sequence: TGTGCCAGCAGTGAAGGCGGGGCAGGCGGGGAGACCCAGTACTTC.

This clonotype was detected a few times. The chain is built from TRBV9 and TRBJ1-2; 11 nucleotides line up with TRBD1. Trimming took 4 bases from V and 4 from J; bases not matched to a gene: 6. In germline, CDR1 is SGDLS, CDR2 YYNGEE. The CDR3 length is 15 residues. The CDR3 coding sequence is TGTGCCAGCAGCCCCCGGACAGGGGGCTCCTATGGCTACACCTTC. Translation: CASSPRTGGSYGYTF.

The chain uses TRBV9 and TRBJ1-6; no firm D call. The CDR3 is 13 amino acids. From germline, CDR1 is SGDLS and CDR2 YYNGEE. V was shortened by 5 bases and J by 6 bases, with 9 bases between the two germline ends. CDR3: CASRRSTNSPLHF. The CDR3 nucleotides read TGTGCCAGCAGAAGGTCTACTAATTCACCCCTCCACTTT.

This sequence joins TRBV3-1 and TRBJ1-4; D is unclear. Germline V gives CDR1 LGHDT, CDR2 YNNKEL (reference sequence). Trimming took off 4 bases at V and 6 bases at J, with 9 bases between the two ends. The CDR3 covers 13 residues. The chain's CDR3 is CASSLHMDEKLFF. Here the CDR3 DNA reads TGTGCCAGCAGCCTCCACATGGATGAAAAACTGTTTTTT.

This rearrangement joins TRBV20-1 to TRBJ2-3; 8 nucleotides agree with TRBD1. Germline CDR1 and CDR2: DFQATT and SNEGSKA (reference sequence). The ends lost 5 bases at V and 6 bases at J; junction bases unmatched: 13. The CDR3 runs 15 residues. This CDR3 is CSALTLGQGSDTQYF. The CDR3 bases are TGCAGTGCTCTCACACTAGGACAGGGAAGTGATACGCAGTATTTT.

V gene TRBV27 combines with J gene TRBJ2-5; possibly TRBD1 or TRBD2 for D (5 bases each). V dropped 2 bases and J dropped 4 bases, with 17 bases sitting between them. This CDR3 is built from 16 residues. The V gene's germline CDR1 is MNHEY and CDR2 SMNVEV (reference sequence). The CDR3, as DNA: TGTGCCAGCAGTTTAATACCCGGGACCCTTGGAGAGACCCAGTACTTC. This sequence encodes CASSLIPGTLGETQYF.

This clonotype appeared a few times. The rearrangement links TRBV5-6 to TRBJ1-5; maybe TRBD1 (5 bases). CDR3 size: 15 residues. CDR1 SGHDT and CDR2 YYEEEE come from the germline V gene. V gave up 0 bases and J gave up 7 bases, with 14 bases separating them. CDR3 in DNA: TGTGCCAGCAGCTTGGCCAGGGCGAATAGGCAGCCCCAGCATTTT. It encodes CASSLARANRQPQHF.

This clonotype has a handful of counts. The chain employs TRBV11-2 and TRBJ2-1, with D hard to call. V lost 2 bases, J lost 3 bases, and 11 bases lay in between. The CDR3 is made up of 15 amino acids. The germline gives CDR1 SGHAT, CDR2 FQNNGV. CDR3 in amino acids: CASSLMGADYNEQFF. The DNA for the CDR3 is TGTGCCAGCAGCTTAATGGGCGCAGACTACAATGAGCAGTTCTTC.

In this sample, this clonotype turned up a few times. Written as DNA, the CDR3 is TGCAGCGTCCGACAGGGGGGGAACACTGAAGCTTTCTTT. It is translated as CSVRQGGNTEAFF. The chain has TRBV29-1 and TRBJ1-1; 9 bases match TRBD1. The CDR3 is made up of 13 amino acids. CDR1 is SQVTM, CDR2 ANQGSEA, per germline. The trim removed 6 bases at V and 1 base at J, leaving 3 bases unmatched.

On this clonotype itself: A read error may account for a junction end that differs from germline. This chain links TRBV29-1 with TRBJ2-4; D may be TRBD1 (6 bases). CDR1 and CDR2 (germline): SQVTM, ANQGSEA. The CDR3 totals 11 residues. This CDR3 is CSVGGPGALDF. CDR3 bases: TGCAGCGTTGGCGGCCCAGGGGCTCTCGACTTC. Supplemented by reference TRBV29-1 and TRBJ2-4, the full variable domain reads SAVISQKPSRDICQRGTSLTIQCQVDSQVTMMFWYRQQPGQSLTLIATANQGSEATYESGFVIDKFPISRPNLTFSTLTVSNMSPEDSSIYLCSVGGPGALDFGAGTRLSVL.

The V and J genes are TRBV6-6 and TRBJ1-1, with D unclear. The CDR3 loop spans 11 amino acids. Trimming removed 5 bases at V and 11 bases at J, with 12 bases between. Germline CDR1 and CDR2: MNHNY and SVGAGI (reference sequence). The DNA of the CDR3 is TGTGCCAGCAGTCCCCTTCCCGGCGCTTTCTTT. This codes for CASSPLPGAFF.

This clonotype has a count of ten or more. The chain recombines TRBV7-9 with TRBJ2-1; D may be TRBD1 (6 bases). Trimming cost V 4 bases and J 6 bases, with 7 bases left between them. The CDR3 contains 12 residues. Germline V gene lookup returns CDR1 SEHNR and CDR2 FQNEAQ (reference sequence). This CDR3 is CASSSDSNEQFF. The CDR3 nucleotides are TGTGCCAGCAGCTCGGACAGCAATGAGCAGTTCTTC.

For the CDR3, the DNA is TGCGCCAGCAGCCAAGATCCGGGGGGATACAATCAGCCCCAGCATTTT. It is translated as CASSQDPGGYNQPQHF. V usage is TRBV4-1 and J usage is TRBJ1-5; D is possibly TRBD1 (5 bases). Germline V gene lookup returns CDR1 MGHRA and CDR2 YSYEKL. This CDR3 has 16 residues. V lost 0 bases and J 3 bases, leaving 12 bases between the germline ends.

This chain links TRBV4-1 with TRBJ2-7; D is unresolved. Trimming pared 2 bases from V and 2 bases from J, leaving 7 bases between. The germline V gene encodes CDR1 MGHRA and CDR2 YSYEKL. The CDR3 length is 13 residues. In DNA form, the CDR3 reads TGCGCCAGCAGCCAAACTTTAGCCTACGAGCAGTACTTC. Encoded protein: CASSQTLAYEQYF.

In DNA form, the CDR3 reads TGTGCCAGCAGCTCGGAGACAGGGGGTCGGGGTCAGCCCCAGCATTTT. Its protein product is CASSSETGGRGQPQHF. The rearrangement links TRBV5-5 to TRBJ1-5; TRBD1 agrees at 9 bases. Per germline, CDR1 SGHKS and CDR2 YYEKEE (reference sequence). This CDR3 contains 16 residues. The V segment lost 3 bases and the J segment 6 bases; nucleotides outside the gene matches: 10.

In this sample, this clonotype turned up many times. The rearrangement uses TRBV27 and TRBJ2-7; 10 positions agree with TRBD2. The CDR3 extends over 17 amino acids. The J segment lost 6 bases and the V segment lost 6 bases, leaving 17 bases of the junction unmatched. Germline V lookup: CDR1 MNHEY, CDR2 SMNVEV (reference sequence). Here the CDR3 reads CASRPGLLAGVYGEQYF. CDR3 bases: TGTGCCAGCAGACCCGGATTGCTAGCGGGAGTATATGGCGAGCAGTACTTC.

In this sample, this clonotype turned up many times. The chain carries TRBV29-1 and TRBJ2-7; tentative D call: TRBD2 (5 bases). The CDR3 consists of 14 residues. Per germline, CDR1 SQVTM and CDR2 ANQGSEA. V lost 2 bases and J 6 bases, leaving 17 bases between the germline ends. CDR3 sequence reads: CSVELGRGGGEQYF. The CDR3 bases are TGCAGCGTTGAACTAGGCAGAGGTGGAGGCGAGCAGTACTTC.

The V gene is TRBV20-1, the J gene TRBJ2-1; maybe TRBD1 (6 bases). Looked up from germline, CDR1 is DFQATT and CDR2 is SNEGSKA (reference sequence). The CDR3 runs to 14 residues. V dropped 2 bases and J dropped 7 bases, with 15 bases sitting between them. For the CDR3, the DNA is TGCAGTGCTAGATGGCAGGGGAGTAGAAATGAGCAGTTCTTC. Amino acids: CSARWQGSRNEQFF.

This clonotype was detected only a few times. The genes are TRBV7-9 and TRBJ2-1; the match to TRBD2 covers 10 bases. In germline, CDR1 is SEHNR, CDR2 FQNEAQ (reference sequence). This CDR3 spans 13 amino acids. V gave up 8 bases and J gave up 8 bases; unmatched junction bases: 6. The CDR3 loop reads CASGLAGAYEQFF. The CDR3 DNA follows: TGTGCCAGCGGGCTAGCGGGAGCCTATGAGCAGTTCTTC. The full variable domain, in which reference TRBV7-9 and TRBJ2-1 provide the parts outside the CDR3, is DTGVSQNPRHKITKRGQNVTFRCDPISEHNRLYWYRQTLGQGPEFLTYFQNEAQLEKSRLLSDRFSAERPKGSFSTLEIQRTEQGDSAMYLCASGLAGAYEQFFGPGTRLTVL.

About this clonotype: A junction end diverges from the germline sequence, so it may reflect a read error. The chain recombines TRBV20-1 with TRBJ2-7; D not resolved. The germline V gene encodes CDR1 DFQATT and CDR2 SNEGSKA (reference sequence). The CDR3 is made up of 12 amino acids. CDR3 sequence (DNA): TGCAGTGCTAGAGATCCCCCGTACGGGCAGTACTTC. Translation gives CSARDPPYGQYF.

The chain employs TRBV20-1 and TRBJ2-3; the match to TRBD2 covers 10 bases. The CDR3 is made up of 15 amino acids. V lost 0 bases to trimming and J lost 7 bases; unmatched junction nucleotides: 7. Germline assignment: CDR1 DFQATT and CDR2 SNEGSKA (reference sequence). The CDR3 region has the DNA TGCAGTGCTAGAGAAAGCGGGGGGGCCAGGTATACGCAGTATTTT. This codes for CSARESGGARYTQYF.

This chain connects TRBV20-1 to TRBJ2-5; TRBD1 matches at 7 bases. With 3 bases clipped from V and 7 bases from J, the junction kept 8 bases outside the gene matches. The CDR3 has 13 amino acids. Per germline, CDR1 DFQATT and CDR2 SNEGSKA (reference sequence). CDR3 residues: CSASTGELGTQYF. For the CDR3, the DNA is TGCAGTGCTAGCACAGGGGAGCTTGGGACCCAGTACTTC.

The V gene is TRBV4-3, the J gene TRBJ2-3; D gene uncertain. Trimming took off 0 bases at V and 4 bases at J, with 8 bases between the two ends. Germline loops: CDR1 LGHNA, CDR2 YSLEER. This CDR3 contains 14 residues. DNA for the CDR3: TGCGCCAGCAGCCAAGATTGGCAGGCAGATACGCAGTATTTT. It specifies CASSQDWQADTQYF.

This clonotype occurred a few times. The chain carries TRBV12-3 or TRBV12-4 and TRBJ2-4; tentative D call: TRBD2 (5 bases). TRBJ2-7 matches the DNA end more closely, so the J call is doubtful. CDR3 size: 14 residues. The CDR3 bases are TGTGCCAGCAGTTTGACCCTAGCTGCCGTCGAGCAGTACTTC. Protein: CASSLTLAAVEQYF.

The sample holds a few counts of this clonotype. V usage is TRBV15 and J usage is TRBJ1-1, with 11 nucleotides matching TRBD1. The CDR3 extends over 17 amino acids. With 3 bases clipped from V and 3 bases from J, the junction kept 9 bases outside the gene matches. Germline V gives CDR1 LNHNV, CDR2 YYDKDF (reference sequence). The CDR3 here is CATSRGRTGGEDTEAFF. Written as DNA, the CDR3 is TGTGCCACCAGCAGGGGCCGGACAGGGGGCGAAGACACTGAAGCTTTCTTT.

A remark on this clonotype: One end of the junction varies from germline; a read error may be responsible. The CDR3 loop reads CASSPYREYGYTF. The CDR3 region has the DNA TGCGCCAGCAGCCCATATCGGGAATATGGTTACACCTTC. The chain has TRBV10-2 and TRBJ1-2; no clear D gene. Per the germline V gene, CDR1 is WSHSY and CDR2 is SAAADI. The CDR3 spans 13 residues.

The chain has TRBV3-1 and TRBJ2-1; 14 bases line up with TRBD2. The CDR3 covers 15 residues. The ends lost 1 base at V and 10 bases at J; junction bases unmatched: 3. The germline gives CDR1 LGHDT, CDR2 YNNKEL (reference sequence). The CDR3 region has the DNA TGTGCCAGCAGCCAAGTGGGACTAGCGGGAGTGGAGCAGTTCTTC. This translates into CASSQVGLAGVEQFF.

This chain joins TRBV20-1 and TRBJ1-5; a weak D match, TRBD1 (6 bases). Germline loops: CDR1 DFQATT, CDR2 SNEGSKA (reference sequence). The CDR3 spans 12 residues. V gave up 5 bases and J gave up 5 bases, with 10 bases separating them. CDR3 sequence: CSAGGPDQPQHF. CDR3 DNA sequence: TGCAGTGCTGGGGGGCCCGATCAGCCCCAGCATTTT.

About this clonotype: A read error may account for a junction end that differs from germline. The chain employs TRBV7-2 and TRBJ2-5, with 8 bases that match TRBD2. The CDR3 has 16 amino acids. The germline CDR1 and CDR2 sequences are SGHTA and FQGNSA. Here the CDR3 reads CANSLTSGRKRETQYF. The CDR3 region has the DNA TGTGCCAACAGCTTAACTAGCGGACGAAAAAGGGAGACCCAGTACTTC.

This rearrangement joins TRBV7-2 to TRBJ2-7; D remains unclear. Germline CDR1 reads SGHTA; CDR2 reads FQGNSA. The CDR3 runs to 15 residues. The V gene lost 4 bases and the J gene lost 5 bases, with 18 bases spanning the gap. The CDR3 is CASSSSARAGDEQYF. The CDR3 nucleotides read TGTGCCAGCAGCTCCTCGGCCAGAGCAGGAGACGAGCAGTACTTC.